This T cell receptor beta chain was sequenced in a study of spatial heterogeneity in lung cancer. Study summary: Fewer alpha-chain than beta-chain sequences were consistently detected. Each distinct TCR and UMI combination averaged more than ten appearances in raw reads. Study observations and caveats: Tumor mutation count correlated with how many alpha and beta TCRs expanded intratumorally. Ubiquitous and regional nonsynonymous mutations were tracked by counts of ubiquitous and regional expanded TCRs, respectively.

This clonotype was recorded many times. Its antigen remains unknown. Sample time point: sample taken at primary tumor resection. From tumor, nontumor lung or frozen PBMC, whole RNA was taken unsorted for sequencing. Using its own MiXCR run on the 5' RACE reads, TCRdb lists one record per CDR3 protein. This table has under 9,500 distinct CDR3 sequences, approximately 8.2% appearing once. Sequenced here: lung tumor tissue, sampled at surgery. This receptor was identified in a male donor with early-stage non-small cell lung cancer.

The CDR3 nucleotides are TGTGCCAGTAGACGACTCTCCACCGGAACCGGGGAGCTGTTTTTT. As protein: CASRRLSTGTGELFF. The genes are TRBV19 and TRBJ2-2; D not resolved. Between the trimmed V and J ends, which lost 6 bases and 5 bases, there was a span of 16 bases. Germline CDR1 LNHDA, CDR2 SQIVND (reference sequence). This CDR3 is built from 15 residues.